These 10 T cell receptor beta chains were all obtained from the same sample, sequenced in a study of OX40 agonist ivuxolimab in advanced cancers. To prepare the library, the immunoSEQ multiplex PCR assay was applied. In TCRdb, the immuneACCESS table is reduced to in-frame sequences with V and J assigned. These tables do not hold every clone; where another copy was compared, an unresolved V gene accounts for under half, and the others remain unexplained. For this sample there are roughly 41,000 clones; around 89% appear just once. The leading ten clones occupy approximately 10% of the sample. The sample in question was CD4+ or CD8+ T cells sorted from blood, obtained in a trial of the OX40 agonist ivuxolimab. These receptor sequences come from an adult with an advanced solid tumor such as melanoma, head and neck, liver or kidney cancer.

The chain's CDR3 is CASSPQLAGGLVGETQYF. CDR3 DNA: TGCGCCAGCAGCCCTCAACTAGCGGGGGGGTTAGTTGGAGAGACCCAGTACTTC. The chain joins TRBV4-3 to TRBJ2-5; 13 nucleotides match TRBD2. The CDR3 has 18 amino acids. Losses at the gene ends were 4 bases for V and 4 bases for J; bases not matched to a gene: 12. Germline CDR1 LGHNA, CDR2 YSLEER.

The rearrangement uses TRBV27 and TRBJ1-2; D remains unclear. The germline CDR1 and CDR2 sequences are MNHEY and SMNVEV (reference sequence). The ends were cut back, 1 base at V and 0 bases at J, with 3 bases in the middle. The length of the CDR3 is 13 residues. The CDR3 nucleotides are TGTGCCAGCAGTTTATACTCTAACTATGGCTACACCTTC. Its protein product is CASSLYSNYGYTF.

The chain links TRBV9 to TRBJ1-1; 7 nucleotides line up with TRBD1. Looked up from germline, CDR1 is SGDLS and CDR2 is YYNGEE. The V segment lost 3 bases and the J segment 1 base; nucleotides outside the gene matches: 3. This CDR3 spans 14 amino acids. CDR3 coding DNA: TGTGCCAGCAGCGGCGACAGGGAGAACACTGAAGCTTTCTTT. Translation gives CASSGDRENTEAFF.

The V and J genes are TRBV9 and TRBJ2-4, with D possibly TRBD2 on 6 matching bases. The V end lost 0 bases, the J end lost 0 bases, and 16 bases lay between the germline ends. This CDR3 spans 18 amino acids. Germline lookup yields CDR1 SGDLS and CDR2 YYNGEE. CDR3 sequence (DNA): TGTGCCAGCAGCGTAGATCGGCGGGACCGCCTAGCCAAAAACATTCAGTACTTC. This sequence encodes CASSVDRRDRLAKNIQYF. Using reference TRBV9 and TRBJ2-4 for the parts outside the CDR3, the full variable domain is DSGVTQTPKHLITATGQRVTLRCSPRSGDLSVYWYQQSLDQGLQFLIQYYNGEERAKGNILERFSAQQFPDLHSELNLSSLELGDSALYFCASSVDRRDRLAKNIQYFGAGTRLSVL.

The gene calls are TRBV28 and TRBJ2-3; no clear D gene. CDR1 is MDHEN, CDR2 SYDVKM, per germline. CDR3 length: 10 residues. Trimming took off 3 bases at V and 6 bases at J, with 1 base between the two ends. The CDR3 sequence: CASSFDTQYF. The CDR3 DNA follows: TGTGCCAGCAGTTTTGATACGCAGTATTTT.

The chain employs TRBV9 and TRBJ2-6; D is unclear. Trimming stripped 4 bases from V and 3 bases from J, with 5 bases between. Germline V CDR1 and CDR2: SGDLS, YYNGEE. CDR3 length equals 13 residues. CDR3 sequence: CASSPGGANVLTF. The CDR3 DNA sequence: TGTGCCAGCAGCCCCGGTGGGGCCAACGTCCTGACTTTC.

V is TRBV28 and J is TRBJ1-1; D gene ambiguous. This CDR3 is 13 amino acids long. V lost 7 bases, J lost 1 base, and 10 bases lay in between. CDR1 is MDHEN and CDR2 is SYDVKM in the germline V gene. CDR3 nucleotide sequence: TGTGCCAGCAAGCGGGAACCGAACACTGAAGCTTTCTTT. It is translated as CASKREPNTEAFF. Together with reference TRBV28 and TRBJ1-1, the CDR3 gives the full variable domain: DVKVTQSSRYLVKRTGEKVFLECVQDMDHENMFWYRQDPGLGLRLIYFSYDVKMKEKGDIPEGYSVSREKKERFSLILESASTNQTSMYLCASKREPNTEAFFGQGTRLTVV.

V usage is TRBV6-6 and J usage is TRBJ2-7; D is ambiguous. The germline gives CDR1 MNHNY, CDR2 SVGAGI (reference sequence). There are 11 residues in the CDR3. Trimming took off 8 bases at V and 3 bases at J, with 8 bases between the two ends. CDR3 in amino acids: CASGGYYEQYF. CDR3 DNA: TGTGCCAGCGGTGGTTACTACGAGCAGTACTTC.

The V call is TRBV28, the J call TRBJ2-7, with 11 bases aligning to TRBD1. The ends lost 3 bases at V and 2 bases at J; junction bases unmatched: 3. Germline CDR1 reads MDHEN; CDR2 reads SYDVKM. This CDR3 comprises 15 residues. The CDR3 spells CASSFGTGGTYEQYF. CDR3 bases: TGTGCCAGCAGTTTTGGGACAGGGGGAACCTACGAGCAGTACTTC.

The genes are TRBV30 and TRBJ2-1; 9 nucleotides align to TRBD1. The V gene end was trimmed by 2 bases and the J gene end by 7 bases; junction bases not matched to a gene: 9. This CDR3 comprises 15 residues. The germline gives CDR1 GTSNPN, CDR2 SVGIG (reference sequence). The CDR3 is CAWSRGQGLYNEQFF. Here the CDR3 DNA reads TGTGCCTGGAGTAGGGGACAGGGACTTTATAATGAGCAGTTCTTC.